These T cell receptor beta chains were read from a single sample in a study of neurological immune-mediated disorders. TCRdb itself ran the 5' RACE reads through MiXCR, one entry per CDR3 protein. The top ten hold under 6.5% of the sample, which has around 94,000 distinct CDR3 sequences, roughly 3.5% seen once. Sequencing input: PBMCs. All receptors come from a woman under 30 with multiple sclerosis. Each CDR3 is given with its conserved first and last residue. A D gene is named only where the DNA matches it firmly. The listing skips clone size in some rows; elsewhere it reads once, few, many or a size class.

CDR3: CSAVSGGTNTGELFF
DNA: TGCAGTGCGGTTAGCGGGGGCACGAACACCGGGGAGCTGTTTTTT
size: many
J: TRBJ2-2
D: TRBD2
V: TRBV20-1
length: 15

CDR3: CSAGTSGPYNEQFF
DNA: TGCAGTGCGGGTACTAGCGGACCATACAATGAGCAGTTCTTC
size: many
J: TRBJ2-1
D: TRBD2
V: TRBV20-1
length: 14

CDR3: CATSRGTGSYEQYF
DNA: TGTGCCACCAGCAGGGGTACAGGGAGCTACGAGCAGTACTTC
size: many
J: TRBJ2-7
D: -
V: TRBV15
length: 14

CDR3: CASSDGGAGGSYGYTF
DNA: TGTGCCAGCAGTGATGGCGGGGCAGGGGGCAGCTATGGCTACACCTTC
size: many
J: TRBJ1-2
D: TRBD1
V: TRBV6-1
length: 16

CDR3: CASRLWGASTDTQYF
DNA: TGTGCCAGCAGACTATGGGGAGCAAGCACAGATACGCAGTATTTT
size: many
J: TRBJ2-3
D: -
V: TRBV12-3/TRBV12-4
length: 15

CDR3: CASSDARGYPYEQYF
DNA: TGTGCCAGCAGTGATGCGCGGGGGTACCCCTACGAGCAGTACTTC
size: many
J: TRBJ2-7
D: TRBD2
V: TRBV2
length: 15

CDR3: CASSPIKNTEAFF
DNA: TGTGCCAGCAGCCCCATAAAGAACACTGAAGCTTTCTTT
size: many
J: TRBJ1-1
D: -
V: TRBV11-2
length: 13

CDR3: CASSFSTTQETQYF
DNA: TGTGCCAGCAGTTTTTCGACTACCCAAGAGACCCAGTACTTC
size: many
J: TRBJ2-5
D: -
V: TRBV28
length: 14

CDR3: CASSYGGEAFF
DNA: TGTGCCAGCAGTTACGGGGGTGAAGCTTTCTTT
size: many
J: TRBJ1-1
D: -
V: TRBV6-2/TRBV6-3
length: 11

CDR3: CAWNTRTGELFF
DNA: TGTGCCTGGAATACCCGGACCGGGGAGCTGTTTTTT
size: many
J: TRBJ2-2
D: -
V: TRBV30
length: 12

CDR3: CASSAIGGLADTQYF
DNA: TGTGCCAGCAGCGCGATTGGGGGGCTCGCAGATACGCAGTATTTT
size: many
J: TRBJ2-3
D: -
V: TRBV9
length: 15

CDR3: CASSLVLGGETQYF
DNA: TGTGCCAGCAGTTTAGTGTTGGGGGGAGAGACCCAGTACTTC
size: many
J: TRBJ2-5
D: -
V: TRBV12-3/TRBV12-4
length: 14

CDR3: CASSLGVGDQETQYF
DNA: TGTGCCAGCAGCTTAGGAGTAGGGGACCAAGAGACCCAGTACTTC
size: many
J: TRBJ2-5
D: -
V: TRBV7-9
length: 15

CDR3: CASSLSGGGNYNEQFF
DNA: TGTGCCAGCAGTTTATCAGGCGGGGGGAACTACAATGAGCAGTTCTTC
size: many
J: TRBJ2-1
D: TRBD2
V: TRBV27
length: 16

CDR3: CASSFTGANTGELFF
DNA: TGTGCCAGCAGTTTTACAGGGGCGAACACCGGGGAGCTGTTTTTT
size: many
J: TRBJ2-2
D: TRBD1
V: TRBV6-6
length: 15

CDR3: CATSRDIVNTEAFF
DNA: TGTGCCACCAGCAGAGACATCGTGAACACTGAAGCTTTCTTT
size: many
J: TRBJ1-1
D: -
V: TRBV15
length: 14

CDR3: CSASGGPVRDTEAFF
DNA: TGCAGTGCTAGCGGGGGTCCGGTCAGGGATACTGAAGCTTTCTTT
size: -
J: TRBJ1-1
D: -
V: TRBV20-1
length: 15

CDR3: CASSQDDRGDSTDTQYF
DNA: TGCGCCAGCAGCCAAGATGATAGGGGGGATAGCACAGATACGCAGTATTTT
size: many
J: TRBJ2-3
D: -
V: TRBV4-1
length: 17

CDR3: CASSLPAGELFF
DNA: TGTGCCAGCAGTTTGCCGGCCGGGGAGCTGTTTTTT
size: many
J: TRBJ2-2
D: -
V: TRBV28
length: 12

CDR3: CSASRLAADHGGEQFF
DNA: TGCAGTGCCTCTCGACTAGCTGCGGACCATGGGGGTGAGCAGTTCTTC
size: many
J: TRBJ2-1
D: TRBD2
V: TRBV20-1
length: 16

CDR3: CASSGRWGNEQFF
DNA: TGTGCCAGCAGCGGCCGGTGGGGGAATGAGCAGTTCTTC
size: many
J: TRBJ2-1
D: -
V: TRBV7-2
length: 13

CDR3: CASLPPGLASRNEQFF
DNA: TGTGCCAGCCTCCCTCCGGGACTAGCCTCACGCAATGAGCAGTTCTTC
size: many
J: TRBJ2-1
D: TRBD2
V: TRBV28
length: 16

CDR3: CASAASGSETQYF
DNA: TGTGCCAGCGCCGCCAGCGGGAGCGAGACCCAGTACTTC
size: many
J: TRBJ2-5
D: TRBD2
V: TRBV4-2
length: 13

CDR3: CASSLGRGLSSSPLHF
DNA: TGTGCCAGCAGCTTAGGTCGGGGGTTAAGTAGTTCACCCCTCCACTTT
size: many
J: TRBJ1-6
D: -
V: TRBV11-2
length: 16

CDR3: CASSSMGVPYNEQFF
DNA: TGTGCCAGCAGCTCTATGGGGGTCCCCTACAATGAGCAGTTCTTC
size: many
J: TRBJ2-1
D: -
V: TRBV12-3/TRBV12-4
length: 15

CDR3: CASSLDLNEQFF
DNA: TGTGCCAGCTCCCTGGACTTAAATGAGCAGTTCTTC
size: -
J: TRBJ2-1
D: -
V: TRBV18
length: 12

CDR3: CSVPFGSLGDTQYF
DNA: TGCAGCGTTCCCTTCGGGTCCCTGGGAGATACGCAGTATTTT
size: many
J: TRBJ2-3
D: -
V: TRBV29-1
length: 14

CDR3: CSASLDSNQPQHF
DNA: TGCAGTGCTAGTTTAGACAGCAATCAGCCCCAGCATTTT
size: many
J: TRBJ1-5
D: -
V: TRBV20-1
length: 13

CDR3: CASSYSSGSYNEQFF
DNA: TGTGCCAGCAGTTACTCCAGCGGGTCCTACAATGAGCAGTTCTTC
size: many
J: TRBJ2-1
D: -
V: TRBV6-5
length: 15

CDR3: CSANPSRPGAQYF
DNA: TGCAGTGCTAACCCCTCTAGGCCGGGGGCCCAGTACTTC
size: many
J: TRBJ2-5
D: -
V: TRBV20-1
length: 13

CDR3: CASSFGLSTDTQYF
DNA: TGTGCCAGCAGTTTCGGACTAAGCACAGATACGCAGTATTTT
size: many
J: TRBJ2-3
D: -
V: TRBV12-3/TRBV12-4
length: 14

CDR3: CASRRLNTEAFF
DNA: TGTGCCAGCAGACGGCTTAACACTGAAGCTTTCTTT
size: many
J: TRBJ1-1
D: -
V: TRBV27
length: 12

CDR3: CASSWGLGQGDYGYTF
DNA: TGTGCCAGCAGCTGGGGCCTTGGGCAGGGGGACTATGGCTACACCTTC
size: few
J: TRBJ1-2
D: TRBD1
V: TRBV5-5
length: 16

CDR3: CASSLRDRRRSTNEKLFF
DNA: TGTGCCAGCAGCTTACGGGACAGGAGACGTTCAACTAATGAAAAACTGTTTTTT
size: many
J: TRBJ1-4
D: TRBD1
V: TRBV7-8
length: 18

CDR3: CASSRFDSVYEQYF
DNA: TGTGCCAGCTCACGATTCGACAGTGTCTACGAGCAGTACTTC
size: few
J: TRBJ2-7
D: -
V: TRBV18
length: 14

CDR3: CASSGDQETQYF
DNA: TGTGCCAGCAGCGGGGACCAAGAGACCCAGTACTTC
size: many
J: TRBJ2-5
D: -
V: TRBV2
length: 12

CDR3: CASSPLPPSYTF
DNA: TGTGCCAGCAGCCCACTCCCCCCAAGCTACACCTTC
size: many
J: TRBJ1-2
D: -
V: TRBV11-2
length: 12

CDR3: CASSQTSLNEQFF
DNA: TGTGCCAGCAGCCAGACTAGTTTAAATGAGCAGTTCTTC
size: many
J: TRBJ2-1
D: -
V: TRBV3-1
length: 13

CDR3: CASSEAPNNEQFF
DNA: TGTGCCAGCAGTGAAGCCCCGAACAATGAGCAGTTCTTC
size: many
J: TRBJ2-1
D: -
V: TRBV6-1
length: 13

CDR3: CSVGGQGVGTDTQYF
DNA: TGCAGCGTTGGTGGACAGGGGGTAGGCACAGATACGCAGTATTTT
size: many
J: TRBJ2-3
D: TRBD1
V: TRBV29-1
length: 15

CDR3: CASSPRTGGTDTQYF
DNA: TGTGCCAGCAGCCCGCGGACAGGGGGCACAGATACGCAGTATTTT
size: many
J: TRBJ2-3
D: TRBD1
V: TRBV7-9
length: 15

CDR3: CASTIGQYYEQYF
DNA: TGTGCCAGCACCATCGGACAGTACTACGAGCAGTACTTC
size: many
J: TRBJ2-7
D: -
V: TRBV28
length: 13

CDR3: CANKGRVSATGELFF
DNA: TGTGCCAACAAAGGGCGGGTTTCGGCCACCGGGGAGCTGTTTTTT
size: many
J: TRBJ2-2
D: -
V: TRBV7-9
length: 15

CDR3: CASSPLGGNTEAFF
DNA: TGTGCCAGCTCACCACTGGGGGGGAACACTGAAGCTTTCTTT
size: many
J: TRBJ1-1
D: -
V: TRBV18
length: 14

CDR3: CASSLGSSGGQETQYF
DNA: TGTGCCAGCAGCTTAGGGAGTAGCGGGGGTCAAGAGACCCAGTACTTC
size: many
J: TRBJ2-5
D: TRBD2
V: TRBV11-1
length: 16

CDR3: CASSTGGGGFSSTDTQYF
DNA: TGTGCCAGCAGCACAGGAGGGGGTGGGTTTTCTAGCACAGATACGCAGTATTTT
size: many
J: TRBJ2-3
D: -
V: TRBV4-2
length: 18

CDR3: CASSLESVNYGYTF
DNA: TGCGCCAGCAGCTTGGAATCTGTTAACTATGGCTACACCTTC
size: many
J: TRBJ1-2
D: -
V: TRBV5-1
length: 14

CDR3: CSARDGATYEQYF
DNA: TGCAGTGCTAGAGATGGGGCTACCTACGAGCAGTACTTC
size: many
J: TRBJ2-7
D: -
V: TRBV20-1
length: 13

CDR3: CASRFRIQETQYF
DNA: TGTGCCAGCAGATTTAGGATCCAAGAGACCCAGTACTTC
size: many
J: TRBJ2-5
D: -
V: TRBV2
length: 13

CDR3: CASSLPGQGANEQFF
DNA: TGCGCCAGCAGCTTGCCGGGACAGGGGGCCAATGAGCAGTTCTTC
size: many
J: TRBJ2-1
D: TRBD1
V: TRBV5-1
length: 15

CDR3: CASSFGYSNQPQHF
DNA: TGTGCCAGCAGTTTCGGGTATAGCAATCAGCCCCAGCATTTT
size: many
J: TRBJ1-5
D: -
V: TRBV12-3/TRBV12-4
length: 14

CDR3: CASRLSNQPQHF
DNA: TGTGCCAGCAGACTTAGCAATCAGCCCCAGCATTTT
size: many
J: TRBJ1-5
D: -
V: TRBV12-3/TRBV12-4
length: 12

CDR3: CASSLVGLGTGELFF
DNA: TGCGCCAGCAGCTTGGTGGGACTTGGGACCGGGGAGCTGTTTTTT
size: many
J: TRBJ2-2
D: -
V: TRBV5-1
length: 15

CDR3: CSARSRSYGYTF
DNA: TGCAGTGCTAGGTCCCGATCCTATGGCTACACCTTC
size: many
J: TRBJ1-2
D: -
V: TRBV20-1
length: 12

CDR3: CSAPGGAYTEAFF
DNA: TGCAGTGCTCCGGGGGGGGCGTACACTGAAGCTTTCTTT
size: many
J: TRBJ1-1
D: -
V: TRBV20-1
length: 13